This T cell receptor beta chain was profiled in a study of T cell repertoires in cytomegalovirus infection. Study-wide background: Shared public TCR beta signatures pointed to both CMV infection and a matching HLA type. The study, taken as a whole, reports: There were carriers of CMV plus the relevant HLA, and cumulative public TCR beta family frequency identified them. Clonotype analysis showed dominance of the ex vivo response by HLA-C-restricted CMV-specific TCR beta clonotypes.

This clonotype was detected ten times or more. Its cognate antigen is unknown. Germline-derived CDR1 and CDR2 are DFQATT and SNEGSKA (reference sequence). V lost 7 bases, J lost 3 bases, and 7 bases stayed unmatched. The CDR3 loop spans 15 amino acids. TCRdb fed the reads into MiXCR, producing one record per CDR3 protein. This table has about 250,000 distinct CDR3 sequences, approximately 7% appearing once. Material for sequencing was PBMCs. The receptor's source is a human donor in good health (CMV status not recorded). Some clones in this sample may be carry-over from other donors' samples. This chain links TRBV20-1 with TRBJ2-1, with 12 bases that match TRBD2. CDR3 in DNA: TGCAGTGGCCTAGCGGGGGGGCTTGGCTACAATGAGCAGTTCTTC. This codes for CSGLAGGLGYNEQFF.